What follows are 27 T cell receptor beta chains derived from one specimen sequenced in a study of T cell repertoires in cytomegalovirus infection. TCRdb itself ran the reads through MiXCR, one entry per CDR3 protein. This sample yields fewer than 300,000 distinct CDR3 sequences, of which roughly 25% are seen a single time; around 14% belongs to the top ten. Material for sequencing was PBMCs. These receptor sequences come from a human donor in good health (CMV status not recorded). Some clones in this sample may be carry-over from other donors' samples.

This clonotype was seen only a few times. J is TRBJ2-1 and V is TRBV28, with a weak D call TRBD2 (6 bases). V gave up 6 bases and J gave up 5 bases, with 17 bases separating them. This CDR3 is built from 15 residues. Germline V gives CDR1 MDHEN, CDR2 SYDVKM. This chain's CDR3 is CASSRIGRFDNEQFF. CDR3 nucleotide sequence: TGTGCCAGCAGCCGGATCGGGAGATTCGACAATGAGCAGTTCTTC.

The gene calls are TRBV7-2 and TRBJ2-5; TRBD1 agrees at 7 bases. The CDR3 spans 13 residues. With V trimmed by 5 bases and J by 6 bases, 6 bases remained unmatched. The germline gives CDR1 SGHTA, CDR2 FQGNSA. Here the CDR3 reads CASSPTGLQTQYF. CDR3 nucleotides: TGTGCCAGCAGCCCGACAGGGTTACAGACCCAGTACTTC.

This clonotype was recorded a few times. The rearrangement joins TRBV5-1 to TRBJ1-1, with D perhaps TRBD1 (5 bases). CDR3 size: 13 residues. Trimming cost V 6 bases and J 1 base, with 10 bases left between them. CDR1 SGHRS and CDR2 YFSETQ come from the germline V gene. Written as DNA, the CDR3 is TGCGCCAGCACCACCGGACAGAACACTGAAGCTTTCTTT. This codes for CASTTGQNTEAFF.

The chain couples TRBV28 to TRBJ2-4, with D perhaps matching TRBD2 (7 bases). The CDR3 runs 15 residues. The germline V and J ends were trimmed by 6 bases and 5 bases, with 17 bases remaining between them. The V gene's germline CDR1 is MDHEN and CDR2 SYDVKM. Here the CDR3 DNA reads TGTGCCAGCAGGGCGCTGGGGGGGCCCCAAAACATTCAGTACTTC. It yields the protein CASRALGGPQNIQYF.

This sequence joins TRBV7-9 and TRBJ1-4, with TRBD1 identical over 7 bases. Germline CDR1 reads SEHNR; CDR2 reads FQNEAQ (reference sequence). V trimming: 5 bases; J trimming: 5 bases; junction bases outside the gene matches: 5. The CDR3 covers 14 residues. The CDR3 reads CASSGRTGNEKLFF. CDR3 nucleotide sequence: TGTGCCAGCAGCGGGAGGACAGGAAATGAAAAACTGTTTTTT.

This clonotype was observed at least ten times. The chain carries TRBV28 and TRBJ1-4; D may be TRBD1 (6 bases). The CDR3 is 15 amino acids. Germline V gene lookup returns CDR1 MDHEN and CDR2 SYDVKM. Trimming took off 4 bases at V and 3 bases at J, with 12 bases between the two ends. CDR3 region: CASSSTAGANEKLFF. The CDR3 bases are TGTGCCAGCAGTTCTACAGCAGGGGCTAATGAAAAACTGTTTTTT.

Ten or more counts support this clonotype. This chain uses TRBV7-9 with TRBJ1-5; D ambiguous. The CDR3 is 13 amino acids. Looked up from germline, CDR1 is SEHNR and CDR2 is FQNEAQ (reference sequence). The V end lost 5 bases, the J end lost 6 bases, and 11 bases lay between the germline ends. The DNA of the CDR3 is TGTGCCAGCAGCCGCGACTTAACTCAGCCCCAGCATTTT. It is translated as CASSRDLTQPQHF. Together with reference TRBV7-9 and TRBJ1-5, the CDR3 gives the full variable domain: DTGVSQNPRHKITKRGQNVTFRCDPISEHNRLYWYRQTLGQGPEFLTYFQNEAQLEKSRLLSDRFSAERPKGSFSTLEIQRTEQGDSAMYLCASSRDLTQPQHFGDGTRLSIL.

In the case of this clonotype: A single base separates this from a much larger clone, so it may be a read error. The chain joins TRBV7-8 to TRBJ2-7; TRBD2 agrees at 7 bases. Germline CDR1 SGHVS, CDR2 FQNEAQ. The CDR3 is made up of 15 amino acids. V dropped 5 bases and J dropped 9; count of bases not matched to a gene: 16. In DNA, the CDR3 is TGTGCCAGCAGCCCACCGGGGGGTATAGCTAGGGGGCAGTACTTC. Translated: CASSPPGGIARGQYF.

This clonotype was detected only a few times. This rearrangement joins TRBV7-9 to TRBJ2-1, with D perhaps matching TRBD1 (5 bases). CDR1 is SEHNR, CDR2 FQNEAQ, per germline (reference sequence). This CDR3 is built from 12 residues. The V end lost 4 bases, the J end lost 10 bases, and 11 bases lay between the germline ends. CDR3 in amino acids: CASSSRQREQFF. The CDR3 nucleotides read TGTGCCAGCAGCTCCCGACAGAGGGAGCAGTTCTTC.

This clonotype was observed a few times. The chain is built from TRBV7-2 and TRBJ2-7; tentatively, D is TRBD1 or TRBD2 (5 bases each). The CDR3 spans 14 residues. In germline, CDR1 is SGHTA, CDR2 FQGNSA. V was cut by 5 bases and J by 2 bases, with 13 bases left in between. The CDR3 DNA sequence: TGTGCCAGCAGCGGCAGACGAGGGGCCTACGAGCAGTACTTC. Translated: CASSGRRGAYEQYF.

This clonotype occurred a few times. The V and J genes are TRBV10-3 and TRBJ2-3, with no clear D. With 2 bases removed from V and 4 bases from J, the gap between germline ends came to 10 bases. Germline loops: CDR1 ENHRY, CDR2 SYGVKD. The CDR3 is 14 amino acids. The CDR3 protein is CAISENSVADTQYF. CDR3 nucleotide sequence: TGTGCCATCAGTGAGAACAGCGTCGCAGATACGCAGTATTTT.

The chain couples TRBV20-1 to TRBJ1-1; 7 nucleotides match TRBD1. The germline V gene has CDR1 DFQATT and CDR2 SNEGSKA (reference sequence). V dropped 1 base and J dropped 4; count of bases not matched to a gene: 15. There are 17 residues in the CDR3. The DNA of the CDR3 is TGCAGTGCTAGAGCCCTAGGGACAGACGGGCGATTCACTGAAGCTTTCTTT. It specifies CSARALGTDGRFTEAFF.

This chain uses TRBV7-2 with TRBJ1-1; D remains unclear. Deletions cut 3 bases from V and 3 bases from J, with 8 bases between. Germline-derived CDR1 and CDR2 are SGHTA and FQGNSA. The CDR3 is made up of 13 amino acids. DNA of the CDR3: TGTGCCAGCAGCTTGCAACTGGACACTGAAGCTTTCTTT. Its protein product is CASSLQLDTEAFF.

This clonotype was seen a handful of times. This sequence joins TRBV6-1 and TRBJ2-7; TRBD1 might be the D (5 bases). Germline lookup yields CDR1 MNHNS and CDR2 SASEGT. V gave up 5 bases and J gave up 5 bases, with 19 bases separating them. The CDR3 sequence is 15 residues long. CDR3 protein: CASSFQRTRKNEQYF. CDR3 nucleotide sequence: TGTGCCAGCAGTTTCCAGAGGACAAGGAAGAACGAGCAGTACTTC.

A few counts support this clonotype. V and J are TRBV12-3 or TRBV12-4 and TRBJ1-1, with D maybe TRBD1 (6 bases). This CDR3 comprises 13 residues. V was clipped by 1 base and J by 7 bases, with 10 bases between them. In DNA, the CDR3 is TGTGCCAGCAGTTTAGTCAGGGGTGATGAAGCTTTCTTT. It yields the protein CASSLVRGDEAFF.

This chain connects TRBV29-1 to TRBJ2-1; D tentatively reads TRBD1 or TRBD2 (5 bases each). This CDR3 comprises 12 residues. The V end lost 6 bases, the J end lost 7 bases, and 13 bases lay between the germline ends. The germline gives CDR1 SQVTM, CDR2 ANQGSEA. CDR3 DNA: TGCAGCGTGAACTTGGGGGTTAATGAGCAGTTCTTC. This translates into CSVNLGVNEQFF.

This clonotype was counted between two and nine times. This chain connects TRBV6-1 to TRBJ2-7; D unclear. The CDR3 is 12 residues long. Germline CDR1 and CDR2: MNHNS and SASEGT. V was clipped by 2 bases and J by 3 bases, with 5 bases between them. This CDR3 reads CASSEPVYEQYF. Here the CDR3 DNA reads TGTGCCAGCAGTGAACCAGTCTACGAGCAGTACTTC.

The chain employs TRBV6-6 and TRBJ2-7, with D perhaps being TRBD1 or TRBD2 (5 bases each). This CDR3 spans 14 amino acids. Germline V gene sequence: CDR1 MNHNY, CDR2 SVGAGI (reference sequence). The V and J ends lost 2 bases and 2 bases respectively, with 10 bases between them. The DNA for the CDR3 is TGTGCCAGCAGTTACCGGGACGAGCCCTACGAGCAGTACTTC. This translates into CASSYRDEPYEQYF.

CDR3 nucleotides: TGTGCCAGCAGCCACAGCTCCGGTGGCTACACCTTC. Its translation is CASSHSSGGYTF. The chain combines TRBV28 with TRBJ1-2; D ambiguous. This CDR3 comprises 12 residues. V dropped 6 bases and J dropped 7 bases, with 12 bases sitting between them. Germline V lookup: CDR1 MDHEN, CDR2 SYDVKM.

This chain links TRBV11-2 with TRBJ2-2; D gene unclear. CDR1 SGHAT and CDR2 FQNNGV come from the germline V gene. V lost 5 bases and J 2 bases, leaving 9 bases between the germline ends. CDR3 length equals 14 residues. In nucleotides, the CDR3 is TGTGCCAGCAGCCCTAGAACCAACACCGGGGAGCTGTTTTTT. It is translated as CASSPRTNTGELFF.

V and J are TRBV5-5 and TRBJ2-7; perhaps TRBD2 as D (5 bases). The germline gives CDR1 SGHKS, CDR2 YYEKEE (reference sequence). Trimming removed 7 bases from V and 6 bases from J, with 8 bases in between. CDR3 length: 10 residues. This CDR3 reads CASVAGEQYF. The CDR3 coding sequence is TGTGCCAGCGTTGCGGGCGAGCAGTACTTC.

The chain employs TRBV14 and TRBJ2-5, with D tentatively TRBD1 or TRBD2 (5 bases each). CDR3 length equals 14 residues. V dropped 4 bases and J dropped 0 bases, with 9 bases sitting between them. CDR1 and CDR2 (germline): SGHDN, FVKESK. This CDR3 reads CASSRGRNQETQYF. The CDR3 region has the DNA TGTGCCAGCAGCCGGGGGAGAAACCAAGAGACCCAGTACTTC.

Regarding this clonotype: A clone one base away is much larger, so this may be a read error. The CDR3 DNA sequence: TGTGTCAGCAGCTTCACCACAGGGGGCTTCGGAGAGACCCAGTACTTC. This gives the protein CVSSFTTGGFGETQYF. V gene TRBV7-3 combines with J gene TRBJ2-5, with TRBD1 matching over 9 bases. The CDR3 covers 16 residues. CDR1 SGHTA and CDR2 FQGTGA come from the germline V gene.

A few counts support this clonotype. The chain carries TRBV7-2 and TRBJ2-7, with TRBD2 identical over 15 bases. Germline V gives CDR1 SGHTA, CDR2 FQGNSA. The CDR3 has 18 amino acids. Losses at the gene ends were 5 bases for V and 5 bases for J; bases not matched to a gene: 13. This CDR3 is CASSLLGLAGGPSNEQYF. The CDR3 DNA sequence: TGTGCCAGCAGCCTTCTAGGACTAGCGGGAGGGCCGAGCAACGAGCAGTACTTC.

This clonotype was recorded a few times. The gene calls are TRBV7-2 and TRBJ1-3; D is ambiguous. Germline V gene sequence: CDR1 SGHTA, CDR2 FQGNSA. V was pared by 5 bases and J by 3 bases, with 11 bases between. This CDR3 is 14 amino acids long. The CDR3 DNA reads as TGTGCCAGCAGCCAGTCAGCTAATGGAAACACCATATATTTT. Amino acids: CASSQSANGNTIYF. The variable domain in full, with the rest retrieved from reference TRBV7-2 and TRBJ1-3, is GAGVSQSPSNKVTEKGKDVELRCDPISGHTALYWYRQSLGQGLEFLIYFQGNSAPDKSGLPSDRFSAERTGGSVSTLTIQRTQQEDSAVYLCASSQSANGNTIYFGEGSWLTVV.

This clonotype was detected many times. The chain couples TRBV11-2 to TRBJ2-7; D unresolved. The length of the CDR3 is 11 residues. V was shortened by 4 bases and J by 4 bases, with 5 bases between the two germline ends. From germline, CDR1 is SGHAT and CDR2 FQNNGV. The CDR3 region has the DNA TGTGCCAGCAGCTCCCAGTACGAGCAGTACTTC. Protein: CASSSQYEQYF.

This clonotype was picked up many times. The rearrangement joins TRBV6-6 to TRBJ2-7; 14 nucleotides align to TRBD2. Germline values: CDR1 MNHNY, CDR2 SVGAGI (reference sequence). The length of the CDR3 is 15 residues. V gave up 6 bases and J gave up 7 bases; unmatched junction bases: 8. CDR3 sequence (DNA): TGTGCCAGCAGGAGACTAGCGGGAGGGCCAAGAGAGCAGTACTTC. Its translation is CASRRLAGGPREQYF.